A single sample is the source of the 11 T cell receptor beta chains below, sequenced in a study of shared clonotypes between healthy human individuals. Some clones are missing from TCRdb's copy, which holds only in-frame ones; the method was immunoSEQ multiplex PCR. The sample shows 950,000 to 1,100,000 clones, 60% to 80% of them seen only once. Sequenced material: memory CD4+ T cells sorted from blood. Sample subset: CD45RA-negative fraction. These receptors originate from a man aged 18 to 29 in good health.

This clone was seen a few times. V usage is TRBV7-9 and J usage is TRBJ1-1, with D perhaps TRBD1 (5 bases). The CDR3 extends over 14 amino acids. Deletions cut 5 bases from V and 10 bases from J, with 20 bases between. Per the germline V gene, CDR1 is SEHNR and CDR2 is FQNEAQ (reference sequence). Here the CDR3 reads CASSTSGTPERAFF. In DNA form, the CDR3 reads TGTGCCAGCAGCACGAGCGGGACCCCCGAAAGAGCTTTCTTT.

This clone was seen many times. CDR3 DNA: TGTGCCACCAGCAGAGTTGGAGGGGGCGCAACTGAAGCTTTCTTT. This gives the protein CATSRVGGGATEAFF. This chain uses TRBV15 with TRBJ1-1; 7 bases are a match to TRBD1. The CDR3 contains 15 residues. V was pared by 1 base and J by 5 bases, with 7 bases of the junction left unmatched. Germline CDR1 LNHNV, CDR2 YYDKDF (reference sequence).

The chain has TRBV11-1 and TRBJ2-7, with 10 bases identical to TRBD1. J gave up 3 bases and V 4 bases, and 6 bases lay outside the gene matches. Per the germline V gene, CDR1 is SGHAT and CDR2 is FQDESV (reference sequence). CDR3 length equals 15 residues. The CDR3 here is CASSSTRTGGYEQYF. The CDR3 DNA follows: TGTGCCAGCAGCTCAACCCGGACAGGGGGCTACGAGCAGTACTTC.

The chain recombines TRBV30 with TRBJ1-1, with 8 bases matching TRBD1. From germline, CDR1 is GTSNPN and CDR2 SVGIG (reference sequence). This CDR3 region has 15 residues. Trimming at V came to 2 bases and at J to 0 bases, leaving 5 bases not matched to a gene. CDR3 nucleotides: TGTGCCTGGAGTCGGACAGGGATAATGAACACTGAAGCTTTCTTT. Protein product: CAWSRTGIMNTEAFF.

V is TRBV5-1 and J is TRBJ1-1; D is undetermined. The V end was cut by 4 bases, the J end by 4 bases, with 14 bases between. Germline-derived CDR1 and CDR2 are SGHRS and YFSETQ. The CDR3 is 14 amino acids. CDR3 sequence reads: CASSALMGSTEAFF. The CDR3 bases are TGCGCCAGCAGCGCCCTTATGGGCTCCACTGAAGCTTTCTTT.

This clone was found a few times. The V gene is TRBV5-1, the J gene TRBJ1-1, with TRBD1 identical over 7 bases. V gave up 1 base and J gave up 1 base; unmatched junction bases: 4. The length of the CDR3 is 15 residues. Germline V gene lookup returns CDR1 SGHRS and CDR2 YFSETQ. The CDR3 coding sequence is TGCGCCAGCAGCTTGATGGGACAGTCGAACACTGAAGCTTTCTTT. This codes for CASSLMGQSNTEAFF. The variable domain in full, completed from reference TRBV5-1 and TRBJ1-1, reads KAGVTQTPRYLIKTRGQQVTLSCSPISGHRSVSWYQQTPGQGLQFLFEYFSETQRNKGNFPGRFSGRQFSNSRSEMNVSTLELGDSALYLCASSLMGQSNTEAFFGQGTRLTVV.

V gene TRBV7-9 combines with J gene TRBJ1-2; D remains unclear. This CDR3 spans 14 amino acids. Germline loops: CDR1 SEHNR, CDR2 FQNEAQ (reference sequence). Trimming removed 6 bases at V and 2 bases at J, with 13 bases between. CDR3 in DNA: TGTGCCAGCAGTTCCACCGGGAGAAACTATGGCTACACCTTC. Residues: CASSSTGRNYGYTF.

The CDR3 protein is CASGVTSGRRRGTGELFF. CDR3 nucleotides: TGTGCCAGCGGGGTGACTAGCGGGCGCAGGAGGGGCACCGGGGAGCTGTTTTTT. The chain combines TRBV7-9 with TRBJ2-2; 10 bases are shared with TRBD2. This CDR3 contains 18 residues. V lost 8 bases, J lost 4 bases, and 16 bases stayed unmatched. CDR1 and CDR2 (germline): SEHNR, FQNEAQ (reference sequence).

The CDR3 nucleotides read TGTGCCACCAATCGGGGGACAGGGGGAGGGAACACTGAAGCTTTCTTT. This encodes CATNRGTGGGNTEAFF. The rearrangement uses TRBV5-4 and TRBJ1-1, with 11 bases aligning to TRBD1. CDR1 is SGHNT and CDR2 is YYREEE in the germline V gene (reference sequence). The CDR3 loop spans 16 amino acids. J was trimmed by 1 base and V by 9 bases; bases with no gene match: 11.

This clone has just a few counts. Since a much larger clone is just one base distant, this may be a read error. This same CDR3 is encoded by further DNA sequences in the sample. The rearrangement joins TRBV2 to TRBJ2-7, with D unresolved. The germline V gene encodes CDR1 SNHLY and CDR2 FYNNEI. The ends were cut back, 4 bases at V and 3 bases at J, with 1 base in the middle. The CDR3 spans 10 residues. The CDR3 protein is CASSVYEQYF. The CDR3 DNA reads TGTGCCAGCAGTGTCTACGAGCAGTACTTC.

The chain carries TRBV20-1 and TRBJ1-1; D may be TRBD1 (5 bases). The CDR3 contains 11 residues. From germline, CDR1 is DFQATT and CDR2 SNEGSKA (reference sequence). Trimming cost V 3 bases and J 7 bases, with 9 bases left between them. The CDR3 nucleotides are TGCAGTGCTAGTCCAGGGCGTGAAGCTTTCTTT. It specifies CSASPGREAFF.